This TCR beta chain derives from a study of OX40 agonist ivuxolimab in advanced cancers. CDR3 size: 14 residues. Germline CDR1 reads SGHRS; CDR2 reads YFSETQ. V gave up 4 bases and J gave up 4 bases; unmatched junction bases: 5. Profiled with immunoSEQ multiplex PCR; TCRdb holds only in-frame clones, not every one. Among 75,000 to 100,000 clones listed, 85% to 90% were seen once. This clone was counted a single time. The genes are TRBV5-1 and TRBJ2-3, with 8 bases aligning to TRBD1. This sample comprised CD4+ or CD8+ T cells sorted from blood, obtained in a trial of the OX40 agonist ivuxolimab. The TCR originated in an adult with an advanced solid tumor such as melanoma, head and neck, liver or kidney cancer. The CDR3 region has the DNA TGCGCCAGCAGCGACAGGGGCGGGGCAGATACGCAGTATTTT. Translation: CASSDRGGADTQYF.